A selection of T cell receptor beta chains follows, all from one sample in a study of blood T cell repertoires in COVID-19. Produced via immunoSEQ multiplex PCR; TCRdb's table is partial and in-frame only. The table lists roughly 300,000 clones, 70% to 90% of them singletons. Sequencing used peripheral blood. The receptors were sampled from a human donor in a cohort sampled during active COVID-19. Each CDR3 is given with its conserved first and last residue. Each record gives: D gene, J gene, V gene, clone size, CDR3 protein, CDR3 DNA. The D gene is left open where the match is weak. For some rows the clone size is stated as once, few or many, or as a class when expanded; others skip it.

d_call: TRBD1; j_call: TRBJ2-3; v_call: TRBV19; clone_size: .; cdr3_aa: CASTRQGRGDTQYF; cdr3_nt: TGTGCCAGTACCCGACAGGGCCGGGGAGATACGCAGTATTTT
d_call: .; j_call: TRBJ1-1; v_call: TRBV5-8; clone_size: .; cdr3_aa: CASSRWGEREDTEAFF; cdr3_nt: TGTGCCAGCAGCCGGTGGGGGGAAAGGGAGGACACTGAAGCTTTCTTT
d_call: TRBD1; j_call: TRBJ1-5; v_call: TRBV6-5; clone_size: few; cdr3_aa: CASSPLQGAQPQHF; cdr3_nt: TGTGCCAGCAGTCCCTTACAGGGGGCCCAGCCCCAGCATTTT
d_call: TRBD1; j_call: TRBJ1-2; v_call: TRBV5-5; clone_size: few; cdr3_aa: CASSTQGGGYTF; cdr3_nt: TGTGCCAGCAGCACCCAGGGGGGTGGCTACACCTTC
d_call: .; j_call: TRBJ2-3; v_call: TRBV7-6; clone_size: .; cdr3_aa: CASSLGTGDGSTDTQYF; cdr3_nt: TGTGCCAGCAGCTTAGGGACGGGGGACGGGTCCACAGATACGCAGTATTTT
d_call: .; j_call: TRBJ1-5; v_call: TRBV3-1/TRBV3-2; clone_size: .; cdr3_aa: CASSLGSRPQHF; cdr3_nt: TGTGCCAGCAGCCTCGGGTCCCGGCCCCAGCATTTT
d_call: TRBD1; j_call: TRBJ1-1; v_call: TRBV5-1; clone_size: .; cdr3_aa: CASSLQGAKATTEAFF; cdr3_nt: TGCGCCAGCAGCTTGCAGGGGGCGAAAGCAACGACTGAAGCTTTCTTT
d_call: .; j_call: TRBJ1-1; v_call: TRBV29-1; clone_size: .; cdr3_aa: CSVTGNLNTEAFF; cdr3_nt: TGCAGCGTCACGGGGAACCTGAACACTGAAGCTTTCTTT
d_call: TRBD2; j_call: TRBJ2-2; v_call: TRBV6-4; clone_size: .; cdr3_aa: CASSVIGGRNTGELFF; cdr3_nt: TGTGCCAGCAGTGTCATCGGGGGGAGGAACACCGGGGAGCTGTTTTTT
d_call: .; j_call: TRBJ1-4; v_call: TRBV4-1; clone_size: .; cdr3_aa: CASSQEGRGNEKLFF; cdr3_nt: TGCGCCAGCAGCCAAGAGGGCAGGGGAAATGAAAAACTGTTTTTT
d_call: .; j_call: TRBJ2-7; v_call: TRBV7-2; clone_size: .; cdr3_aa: CASSLGRRGYF; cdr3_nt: TGTGCCAGCAGCCTGGGACGGAGGGGGTACTTC
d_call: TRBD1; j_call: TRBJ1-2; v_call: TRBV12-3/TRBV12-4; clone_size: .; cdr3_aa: CASGQANYGYTF; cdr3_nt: TGTGCCAGCGGACAGGCGAACTATGGCTACACCTTC
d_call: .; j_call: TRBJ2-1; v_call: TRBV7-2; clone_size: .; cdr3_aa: CASSLKGAQGQQFF; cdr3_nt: TGTGCCAGCAGCCTTAAAGGGGCGCAGGGCCAGCAGTTCTTC
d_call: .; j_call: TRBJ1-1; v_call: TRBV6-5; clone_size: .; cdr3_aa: CASSSIVQDTEAFF; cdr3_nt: TGTGCCAGCAGTTCTATCGTACAGGACACTGAAGCTTTCTTT
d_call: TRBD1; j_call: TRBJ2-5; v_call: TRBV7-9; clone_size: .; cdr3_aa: CASRVDRGRETQYF; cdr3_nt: TGTGCCAGCAGAGTGGACAGGGGGCGAGAGACCCAGTACTTC
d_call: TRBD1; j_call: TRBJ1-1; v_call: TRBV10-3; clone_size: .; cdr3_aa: CAISELGTDRTEAFF; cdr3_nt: TGTGCCATCAGTGAGTTAGGGACAGACAGGACTGAAGCTTTCTTT
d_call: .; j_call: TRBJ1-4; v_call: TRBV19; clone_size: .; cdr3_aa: CASTVVNGKLFF; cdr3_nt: TGTGCCAGTACTGTAGTCAACGGAAAACTGTTTTTT
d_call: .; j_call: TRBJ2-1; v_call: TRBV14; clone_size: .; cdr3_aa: CASSQDLSDEQFF; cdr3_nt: TGTGCCAGCAGCCAAGACCTAAGCGATGAGCAGTTCTTC
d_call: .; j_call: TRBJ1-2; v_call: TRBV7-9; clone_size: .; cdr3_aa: CASSQDTPRTYGYTF; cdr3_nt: TGTGCCAGCAGCCAGGATACTCCGAGAACGTATGGCTACACCTTC
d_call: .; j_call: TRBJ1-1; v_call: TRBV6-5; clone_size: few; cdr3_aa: CASSKHGRENTEAFF; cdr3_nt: TGTGCCAGCAGTAAACACGGGAGAGAGAACACTGAAGCTTTCTTT
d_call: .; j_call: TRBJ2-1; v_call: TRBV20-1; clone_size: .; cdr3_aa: CSASQNEQFF; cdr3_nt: TGCAGTGCTAGTCAAAATGAGCAGTTCTTC
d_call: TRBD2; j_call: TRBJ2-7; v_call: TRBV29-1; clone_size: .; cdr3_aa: CSVDQGGSYEQYF; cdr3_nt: TGCAGCGTTGACCAGGGAGGGTCCTACGAGCAGTACTTC
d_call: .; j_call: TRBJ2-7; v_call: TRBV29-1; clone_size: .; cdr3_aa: CSVRGGVREQYF; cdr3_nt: TGCAGCGTTCGTGGCGGGGTAAGGGAGCAGTACTTC
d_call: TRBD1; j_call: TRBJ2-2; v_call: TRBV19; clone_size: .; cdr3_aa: CASSLVQGATGELFF; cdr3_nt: TGTGCCAGTAGTCTGGTACAGGGGGCGACCGGGGAGCTGTTTTTT
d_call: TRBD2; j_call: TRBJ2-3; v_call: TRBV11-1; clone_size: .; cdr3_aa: CASSLGTSVGAGTQYF; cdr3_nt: TGTGCCAGCAGCTTGGGGACTAGCGTGGGGGCTGGTACGCAGTATTTT
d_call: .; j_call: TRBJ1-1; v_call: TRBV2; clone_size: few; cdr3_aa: CASNKKIEAFF; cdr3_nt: TGTGCCAGCAACAAGAAGATAGAAGCTTTCTTT
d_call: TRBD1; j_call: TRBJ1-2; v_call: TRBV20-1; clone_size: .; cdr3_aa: CSAGGQEPLYGYTF; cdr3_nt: TGCAGTGCTGGTGGACAGGAGCCCCTCTATGGCTACACCTTC
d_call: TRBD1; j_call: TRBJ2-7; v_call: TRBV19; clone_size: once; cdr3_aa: CASSQPGQAHHEQYF; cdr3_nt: TGTGCCAGTAGTCAACCGGGACAGGCCCACCACGAGCAGTACTTC
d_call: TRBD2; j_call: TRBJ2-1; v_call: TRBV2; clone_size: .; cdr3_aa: CASSVRTSGGTRNEQFF; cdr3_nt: TGTGCCAGCAGTGTCAGGACTAGCGGGGGGACTAGGAATGAGCAGTTCTTC
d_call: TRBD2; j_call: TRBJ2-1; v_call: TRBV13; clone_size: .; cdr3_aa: CASSFRTSVYEQFF; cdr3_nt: TGTGCCAGCAGCTTCCGGACTAGCGTTTATGAGCAGTTCTTC
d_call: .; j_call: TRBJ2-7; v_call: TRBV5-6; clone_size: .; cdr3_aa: CASSLGTPSYEQYF; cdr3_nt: TGTGCCAGCAGCTTAGGGACTCCAAGCTACGAGCAGTACTTC
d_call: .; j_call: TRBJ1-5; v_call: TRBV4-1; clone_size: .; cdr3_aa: CASSHLRGSNQPQHF; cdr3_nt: TGCGCCAGCAGCCACCTCAGGGGAAGCAATCAGCCCCAGCATTTT
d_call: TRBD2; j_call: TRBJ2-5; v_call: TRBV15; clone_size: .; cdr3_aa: CATSSNGLAGGRLQYF; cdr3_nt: TGTGCCACCAGCAGCAATGGACTAGCGGGGGGCCGGCTCCAGTACTTC
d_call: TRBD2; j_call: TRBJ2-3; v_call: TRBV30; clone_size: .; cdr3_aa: CAWSPGTSGGTDTQYF; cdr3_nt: TGTGCCTGGAGTCCCGGGACTAGCGGGGGTACAGATACGCAGTATTTT
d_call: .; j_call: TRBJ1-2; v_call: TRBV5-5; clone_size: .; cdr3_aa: CASSQGQGYGYTF; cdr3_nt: TGTGCCAGCAGCCAGGGGCAGGGCTATGGCTACACCTTC
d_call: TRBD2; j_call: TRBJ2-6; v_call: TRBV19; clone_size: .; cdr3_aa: CASSIGLAGTGANVLTF; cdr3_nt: TGTGCCAGTAGTATTGGACTAGCGGGGACTGGGGCCAACGTCCTGACTTTC
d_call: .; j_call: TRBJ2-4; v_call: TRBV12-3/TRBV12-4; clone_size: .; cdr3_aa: CASSLGGVIQYF; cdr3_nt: TGTGCCAGCAGTTTAGGGGGCGTCATTCAGTACTTC
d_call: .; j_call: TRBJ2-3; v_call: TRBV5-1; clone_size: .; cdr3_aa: CASSLGSGTDTQYF; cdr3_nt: TGCGCCAGCAGCTTGGGTAGCGGCACAGATACGCAGTATTTT
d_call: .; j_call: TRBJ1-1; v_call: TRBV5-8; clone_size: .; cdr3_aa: CASSPSGENTEAFF; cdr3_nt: TGTGCCAGCAGCCCCAGCGGTGAGAACACTGAAGCTTTCTTT
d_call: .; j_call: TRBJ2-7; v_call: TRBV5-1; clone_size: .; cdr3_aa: CASTYQGGQTYEQYF; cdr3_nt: TGCGCCAGCACCTATCAGGGGGGTCAAACCTACGAGCAGTACTTC
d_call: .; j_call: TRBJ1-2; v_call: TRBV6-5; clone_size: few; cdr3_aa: CASRDGPGGYTF; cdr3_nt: TGTGCCAGCAGAGATGGCCCGGGGGGCTACACCTTC
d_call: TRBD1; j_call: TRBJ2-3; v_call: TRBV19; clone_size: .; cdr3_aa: CASRGQGTDTQYF; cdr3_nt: TGTGCCAGTAGGGGACAGGGCACAGATACGCAGTATTTT
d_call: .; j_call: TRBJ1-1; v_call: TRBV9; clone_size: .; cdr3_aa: CASSVARAGRAFF; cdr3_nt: TGTGCCAGCAGCGTAGCTCGAGCGGGCAGGGCTTTCTTT
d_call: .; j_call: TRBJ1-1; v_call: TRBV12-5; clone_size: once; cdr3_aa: CASGPLGGWNTEAFF; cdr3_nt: TGTGCTAGTGGTCCTTTAGGGGGTTGGAACACTGAAGCTTTCTTT
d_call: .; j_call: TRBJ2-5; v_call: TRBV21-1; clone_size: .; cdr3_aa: CASSNGQFQETQYF; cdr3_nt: TGTGCCAGCAGCAACGGACAGTTTCAAGAGACCCAGTACTTC
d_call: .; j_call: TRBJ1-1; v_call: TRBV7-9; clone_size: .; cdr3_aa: CASSERSVPFPGTEAFF; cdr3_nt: TGTGCCAGCAGCGAAAGAAGTGTGCCCTTCCCCGGCACTGAAGCTTTCTTT
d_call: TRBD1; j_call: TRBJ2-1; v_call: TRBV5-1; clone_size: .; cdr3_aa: CASSSSPETGRNEQFF; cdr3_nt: TGCGCCAGCAGCTCGTCTCCCGAGACAGGGCGAAATGAGCAGTTCTTC